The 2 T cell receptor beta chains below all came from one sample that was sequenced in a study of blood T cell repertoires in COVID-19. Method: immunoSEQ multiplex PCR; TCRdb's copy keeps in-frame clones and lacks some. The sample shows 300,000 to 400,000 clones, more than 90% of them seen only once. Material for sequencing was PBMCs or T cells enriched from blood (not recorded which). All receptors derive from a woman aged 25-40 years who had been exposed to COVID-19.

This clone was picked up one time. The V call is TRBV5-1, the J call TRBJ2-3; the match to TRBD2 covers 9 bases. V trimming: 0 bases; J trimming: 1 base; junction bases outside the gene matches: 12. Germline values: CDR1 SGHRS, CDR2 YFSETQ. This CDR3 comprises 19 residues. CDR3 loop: CASSLGVSGGRLGTDTQYF. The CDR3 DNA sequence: TGCGCCAGCAGCTTGGGGGTTAGCGGGGGTCGTCTGGGCACAGATACGCAGTATTTT. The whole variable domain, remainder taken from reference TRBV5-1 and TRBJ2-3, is KAGVTQTPRYLIKTRGQQVTLSCSPISGHRSVSWYQQTPGQGLQFLFEYFSETQRNKGNFPGRFSGRQFSNSRSEMNVSTLELGDSALYLCASSLGVSGGRLGTDTQYFGPGTRLTVL.

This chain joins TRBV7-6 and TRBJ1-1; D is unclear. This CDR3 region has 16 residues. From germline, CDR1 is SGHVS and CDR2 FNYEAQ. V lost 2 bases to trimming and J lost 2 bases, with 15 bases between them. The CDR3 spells CASSLTKRVVNTEAFF. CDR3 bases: TGTGCCAGCAGCTTAACTAAGAGGGTGGTCAACACTGAAGCTTTCTTT. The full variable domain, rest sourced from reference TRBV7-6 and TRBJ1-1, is GAGVSQSPRYKVTKRGQDVALRCDPISGHVSLYWYRQALGQGPEFLTYFNYEAQQDKSGLPNDRFSAERPEGSISTLTIQRTEQRDSAMYRCASSLTKRVVNTEAFFGQGTRLTVV.